This record concerns one T cell receptor (beta chain) sequence. Other DNA sequences within the sample encode an identical CDR3. This record belongs to a study of beta chain features in type 1 diabetes. About the research overall: Sorted cells from all samples, numbering 95 million to 140 million, were examined.

The CDR3 consists of 14 residues. The germline gives CDR1 SGHRS, CDR2 YFSETQ. The V gene end was trimmed by 8 bases and the J gene end by 1 base; junction bases not matched to a gene: 1. Expressed TCRB transcripts were sequenced because the isolated RNA had all been reverse transcribed beforehand. Method: immunoSEQ multiplex PCR; TCRdb's copy keeps in-frame clones and lacks some. The table includes hundreds of thousands of clones, 14% detected once. The V gene is TRBV5-1, the J gene TRBJ2-2; 11 bases map to TRBD2. The sequenced sample was naive CD4+ T cells from blood. This TCR came from a man aged 25-45 years in good health. The CDR3 loop reads CASGTSGNTGELFF. The CDR3 region has the DNA TGCGCCAGTGGGACTAGCGGGAACACCGGGGAGCTGTTTTTT.